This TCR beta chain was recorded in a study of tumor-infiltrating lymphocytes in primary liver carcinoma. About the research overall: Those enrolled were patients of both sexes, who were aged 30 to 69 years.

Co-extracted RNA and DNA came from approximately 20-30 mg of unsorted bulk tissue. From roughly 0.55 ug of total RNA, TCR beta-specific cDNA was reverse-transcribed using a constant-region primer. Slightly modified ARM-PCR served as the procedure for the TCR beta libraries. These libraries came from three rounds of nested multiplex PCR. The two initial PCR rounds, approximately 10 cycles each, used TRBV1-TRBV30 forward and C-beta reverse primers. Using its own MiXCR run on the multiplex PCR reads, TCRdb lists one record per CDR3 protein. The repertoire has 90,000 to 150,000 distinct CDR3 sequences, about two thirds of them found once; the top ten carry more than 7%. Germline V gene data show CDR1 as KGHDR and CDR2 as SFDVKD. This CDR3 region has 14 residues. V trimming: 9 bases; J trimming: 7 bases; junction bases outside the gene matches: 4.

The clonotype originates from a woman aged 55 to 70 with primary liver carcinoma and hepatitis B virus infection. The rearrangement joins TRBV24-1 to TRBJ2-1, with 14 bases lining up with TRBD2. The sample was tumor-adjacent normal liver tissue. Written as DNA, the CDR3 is TGTGCCACCGGACTAGCGGGAGGAAGGAATGAGCAGTTCTTC. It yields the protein CATGLAGGRNEQFF.